The rows below give T cell receptor beta chains drawn from one sample of a study of shared clonotypes between healthy human individuals. Here immunoSEQ multiplex PCR was the method, and the copy in TCRdb shows in-frame clones only, minus some. The profile shows some 2,000,000 clones, almost 96% of them singletons. What was sequenced was naive CD4+ T cells sorted from blood. The source is a man in his late teens or twenties in good health. Both conserved end residues are part of each CDR3. Fields, in order: clone size, V gene, J gene, D gene, CDR3 DNA, CDR3 protein. A D gene is named only where the DNA matches it firmly. Size tells how often a clone was seen (once, few, many) or the class of an expanded clone, and some rows leave it out.

NA	TRBV15	TRBJ1-2	NA	TGTGCCACCAGCAGAGTAGGGATCTATGGCTACACCTTC	CATSRVGIYGYTF
NA	TRBV7-9	TRBJ2-2	NA	TGTGCCAGCAGCTTAGGGGAAGGGGAGCTGTTTTTT	CASSLGEGELFF
NA	TRBV19	TRBJ2-7	NA	TGTGCCAGTAGTAAAGGACGGGGGTACGAGCAGTACTTC	CASSKGRGYEQYF
NA	TRBV5-1	TRBJ1-4	TRBD1	TGCGCCAGCAGCTTGGGGTCTGTGACAGGGGGTTCGGAACTGTTTTTT	CASSLGSVTGGSELFF
once	TRBV19	TRBJ1-2	NA	TGTGCCAGTAGTATGGGTCGCCAGGGGCGTTATGGCTACACCTTC	CASSMGRQGRYGYTF
once	TRBV18	TRBJ1-5	NA	TGTGCCAGCTCCTCCAAGACCCAGCATTTT	CASSSKTQHF
NA	TRBV13	TRBJ2-1	NA	TGTGCCAGCAGCACCCTTGGGGGGGCGCATAATGAGCAGTTCTTC	CASSTLGGAHNEQFF
NA	TRBV2	TRBJ2-7	TRBD1	TGTGCCAGCTCCGGGACAGGCTCCTACGAGCAGTACTTC	CASSGTGSYEQYF
few	TRBV10-3	TRBJ1-5	NA	TGTGCCATCGGGGACGATCAGCCCCAGCATTTT	CAIGDDQPQHF
NA	TRBV18	TRBJ2-1	NA	TGTGCCAGCTCACCACCGGGAGCGGTCCGAGGGGAGCAGTTCTTC	CASSPPGAVRGEQFF
NA	TRBV7-2	TRBJ2-2	NA	TGTGCCAGCAGCCGCGGGTCTTCGGGAGCCGTGGGGGAGCTGTTTTTT	CASSRGSSGAVGELFF
NA	TRBV19	TRBJ1-4	TRBD1	TGTGCCAGTAGTCTCACTGGGACAGGGCATAAACTGTTTTTT	CASSLTGTGHKLFF
NA	TRBV9	TRBJ2-2	NA	TGTGCCAGCAGCGTAGCGTTGGGCACCGGGGAGCTGTTTTTT	CASSVALGTGELFF
NA	TRBV29-1	TRBJ1-2	NA	TGCAGCGTGCTACAGGGAAGGTATGGCTACACCTTC	CSVLQGRYGYTF
NA	TRBV6-5	TRBJ1-1	NA	TGTGCCAGCAGTTCCCTACCAGGGGCTGGCGGCACTGAAGCTTTCTTT	CASSSLPGAGGTEAFF
NA	TRBV19	TRBJ2-7	NA	TGTGCCAGTAGCCCTTCTTTGGTCCCCTACGAGCAGTACTTC	CASSPSLVPYEQYF
NA	TRBV9	TRBJ1-6	NA	TGTGCCAGCAGCCCACGGGGGGAAGGGAGGACCTATAATTCACCCCTCCACTTT	CASSPRGEGRTYNSPLHF
NA	TRBV6-1	TRBJ1-2	TRBD1	TGTGCCAGCAGTGACCACAGGGGGCGGGACTATGGCTACACCTTC	CASSDHRGRDYGYTF
NA	TRBV5-4	TRBJ1-4	NA	TGTGCCAGCAGCTTGCGAACAGGGCTTGGGGAAAAACTGTTTTTT	CASSLRTGLGEKLFF
NA	TRBV15	TRBJ1-4	NA	TGTGCCACCAGCTGGGTGGCAGGGCCTAATGAAAAACTGTTTTTT	CATSWVAGPNEKLFF